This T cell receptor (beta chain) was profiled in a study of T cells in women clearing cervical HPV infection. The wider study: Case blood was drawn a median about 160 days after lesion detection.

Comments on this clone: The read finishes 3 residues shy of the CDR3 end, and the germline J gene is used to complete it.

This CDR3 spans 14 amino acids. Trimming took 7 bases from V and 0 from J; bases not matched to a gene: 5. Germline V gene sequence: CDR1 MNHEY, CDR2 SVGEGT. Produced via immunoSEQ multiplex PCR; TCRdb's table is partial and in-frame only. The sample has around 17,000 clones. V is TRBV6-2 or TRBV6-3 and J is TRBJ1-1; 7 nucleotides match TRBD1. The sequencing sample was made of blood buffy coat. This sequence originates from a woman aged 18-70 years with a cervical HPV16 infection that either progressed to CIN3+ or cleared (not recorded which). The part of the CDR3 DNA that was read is TGTGCCAGCACCGGACAGGATATGAACACTGAA. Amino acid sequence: CASTGQDMNTE. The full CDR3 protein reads CASTGQDMNTEAFF.